The 26 T cell receptor beta chains listed next were all sequenced from one sample in a study of PD-L1 blockade in urothelial cancer. The protocol was immunoSEQ multiplex PCR, while the TCRdb copy is restricted to in-frame clones and leaves out a portion. The repertoire holds approximately 100,000 clones, with 89% as singletons. Time point in this sample: pretreatment peripheral blood. The sample was PBMCs, taken around atezolizumab (anti-PD-L1) treatment. The source is a woman of 80 years or more with urothelial cancer.

The V gene is TRBV5-1, the J gene TRBJ2-1; possibly TRBD2 for D (7 bases). Trimming shortened V by 7 bases and J by 9 bases, and 17 bases separated the two germline ends. This CDR3 is built from 13 residues. The germline CDR1 and CDR2 sequences are SGHRS and YFSETQ. The CDR3 DNA is TGCGCCAGCCAAGTCGGGGGGCAGGGTGAGCAGTTCTTC. Translated, it gives CASQVGGQGEQFF.

The chain combines TRBV5-6 with TRBJ1-2; D call uncertain. From germline, CDR1 is SGHDT and CDR2 YYEEEE. This CDR3 spans 15 amino acids. V was trimmed by 4 bases and J by 1 base, leaving 14 bases between them. The CDR3 spells CASSLVGLDNYGYTF. The CDR3 DNA reads as TGTGCCAGCAGCCTCGTAGGACTAGATAACTATGGCTACACCTTC.

The chain couples TRBV19 to TRBJ1-2, with 9 positions matching TRBD1. Germline V gene sequence: CDR1 LNHDA, CDR2 SQIVND (reference sequence). J lost 3 bases, V lost 9 bases, and 11 bases had no gene match. The CDR3 covers 15 residues. CDR3 sequence reads: CARAGQGDWDYGYTF. Here the CDR3 DNA reads TGTGCCAGAGCGGGACAGGGAGATTGGGACTATGGCTACACCTTC.

This clone was counted a few times. The chain joins TRBV7-2 to TRBJ1-5; 8 bases are a match to TRBD1. Germline V gives CDR1 SGHTA, CDR2 FQGNSA. The CDR3 totals 14 residues. The ends lost 0 bases at V and 6 bases at J; junction bases unmatched: 1. This CDR3 reads CASSLAQGGQPQHF. CDR3 nucleotide sequence: TGTGCCAGCAGCTTAGCACAGGGGGGTCAGCCCCAGCATTTT. The full variable domain, completed using reference TRBV7-2 and TRBJ1-5, is GAGVSQSPSNKVTEKGKDVELRCDPISGHTALYWYRQSLGQGLEFLIYFQGNSAPDKSGLPSDRFSAERTGGSVSTLTIQRTQQEDSAVYLCASSLAQGGQPQHFGDGTRLSIL.

The chain combines TRBV7-2 with TRBJ2-1, with D perhaps matching TRBD1 (6 bases). The germline gives CDR1 SGHTA, CDR2 FQGNSA. V shed 2 bases and J shed 0 bases, with 11 bases lying between them. The length of the CDR3 is 16 residues. The CDR3 loop is CASSLQGMSSYNEQFF. CDR3 coding DNA: TGTGCCAGCAGCTTACAGGGGATGAGCTCCTACAATGAGCAGTTCTTC.

This chain joins TRBV11-3 and TRBJ2-1, with D perhaps TRBD2 (5 bases). This CDR3 contains 16 residues. The germline CDR1 and CDR2 sequences are SGHNT and YENEEA. V shed 1 base and J shed 6 bases, with 16 bases lying between them. DNA of the CDR3: TGTGCCAGCAGCTTAGGAGGGCGGGCGGGCTCCAATGAGCAGTTCTTC. It yields the protein CASSLGGRAGSNEQFF.

V is TRBV6-1 and J is TRBJ1-4, with TRBD1 as a possible D gene (5 bases). The CDR3 runs to 15 residues. Germline values: CDR1 MNHNS, CDR2 SASEGT. Trimming shortened V by 3 bases and J by 2 bases, and 10 bases separated the two germline ends. CDR3 amino acids: CASSDRTGTNEKLFF. The CDR3 region has the DNA TGTGCCAGCAGTGATCGCACAGGTACTAATGAAAAACTGTTTTTT.

The chain has TRBV18 and TRBJ2-6; no definite D call. Germline V gene lookup returns CDR1 KGHSH and CDR2 LQKENI. Trimming removed 3 bases at V and 0 bases at J, with 9 bases between. The CDR3 has 16 amino acids. CDR3: CASSPLQSSGANVLTF. The CDR3 DNA is TGTGCCAGCTCACCCCTACAGAGCTCTGGGGCCAACGTCCTGACTTTC.

This chain joins TRBV19 and TRBJ1-1; no clear D gene. The V and J ends lost 1 base and 3 bases respectively, with 6 bases between them. The CDR3 has 13 amino acids. Per the germline V gene, CDR1 is LNHDA and CDR2 is SQIVND (reference sequence). CDR3 sequence: CASSIGSYTEAFF. CDR3 coding DNA: TGTGCCAGTAGTATAGGTAGCTACACTGAAGCTTTCTTT.

This rearrangement joins TRBV2 to TRBJ2-5, with D perhaps TRBD1 (5 bases). The CDR3 consists of 14 residues. The germline gives CDR1 SNHLY, CDR2 FYNNEI. Trimming removed 5 bases at V and 2 bases at J, with 12 bases between. CDR3 sequence reads: CASSSRSGQETQYF. Here the CDR3 DNA reads TGTGCCAGCAGTTCACGGTCAGGGCAAGAGACCCAGTACTTC. The full variable domain, rest sourced from reference TRBV2 and TRBJ2-5, is EPEVTQTPSHQVTQMGQEVILRCVPISNHLYFYWYRQILGQKVEFLVSFYNNEISEKSEIFDDQFSVERPDGSNFTLKIRSTKLEDSAMYFCASSSRSGQETQYFGPGTRLLVL.

Only one count was recorded for this clone. The chain combines TRBV29-1 with TRBJ2-3; D call uncertain. Trimming stripped 7 bases from V and 5 bases from J, with 10 bases between. The CDR3 runs to 11 residues. Germline CDR1 SQVTM, CDR2 ANQGSEA. The CDR3 spells CSAVSGDTQYF. The CDR3 bases are TGCAGCGCCGTCTCGGGAGATACGCAGTATTTT.

V gene TRBV15 combines with J gene TRBJ1-4; D remains unclear. This CDR3 has 15 residues. CDR1 is LNHNV, CDR2 YYDKDF, per germline (reference sequence). The V end lost 5 bases, the J end lost 0 bases, and 10 bases lay between the germline ends. The CDR3 DNA reads TGTGCCACCAGCGTTTTCAAATCAACTAATGAAAAACTGTTTTTT. Translated, it gives CATSVFKSTNEKLFF.

The chain joins TRBV28 to TRBJ1-1; D not certain. Germline lookup yields CDR1 MDHEN and CDR2 SYDVKM. Trimming pared 5 bases from V and 8 bases from J, leaving 12 bases between. CDR3 length: 12 amino acids. The DNA of the CDR3 is TGTGCCAGCAGTCGGACTGTGATCGAAGCTTTCTTT. Translating it yields CASSRTVIEAFF.

This clone came up once. V usage is TRBV9 and J usage is TRBJ1-5, with 9 positions matching TRBD1. The V gene end was trimmed by 3 bases and the J gene end by 6 bases; junction bases not matched to a gene: 7. CDR1 SGDLS and CDR2 YYNGEE come from the germline V gene. This CDR3 region has 15 residues. CDR3 DNA sequence: TGTGCCAGCAGCGAAGGGGGACAGGGCACTCAGCCCCAGCATTTT. It yields the protein CASSEGGQGTQPQHF.

The CDR3 sequence: CASSIKSGDEQFF. In DNA, the CDR3 is TGTGCCAGTAGTATTAAGTCGGGGGATGAGCAGTTCTTC. V is TRBV19 and J is TRBJ2-1, with a weak D call TRBD2 (6 bases). This CDR3 spans 13 amino acids. Looked up from germline, CDR1 is LNHDA and CDR2 is SQIVND (reference sequence). Trimming pared 3 bases from V and 8 bases from J, leaving 11 bases between.

The chain recombines TRBV27 with TRBJ1-5, with 12 bases that match TRBD1. The trim removed 1 base at V and 7 bases at J, leaving 5 bases unmatched. From germline, CDR1 is MNHEY and CDR2 SMNVEV (reference sequence). The length of the CDR3 is 16 residues. The CDR3 loop is CASSLFGGQGAQPQHF. The DNA of the CDR3 is TGTGCCAGCAGTTTATTTGGGGGACAGGGGGCACAGCCCCAGCATTTT.

The rearrangement uses TRBV5-4 and TRBJ2-2, with a possible D match to TRBD1 (6 bases). This CDR3 comprises 15 residues. Germline values: CDR1 SGHNT, CDR2 YYREEE (reference sequence). V lost 0 bases and J lost 5, with 11 bases in between. The CDR3 DNA reads TGTGCCAGCAGCTTGGCCGGTGACAGGACCGGGGAGCTGTTTTTT. Amino acid sequence: CASSLAGDRTGELFF.

The chain links TRBV28 to TRBJ2-7; 7 bases fit TRBD2. Germline V gene data show CDR1 as MDHEN and CDR2 as SYDVKM. The CDR3 has 11 amino acids. V lost 3 bases and J lost 9; bases outside the gene matches: 2. CDR3 in DNA: TGTGCCAGCAGTTTGGGGGGGACGCAGTACTTC. Protein: CASSLGGTQYF.

V and J are TRBV5-1 and TRBJ2-7; 15 nucleotides align to TRBD2. The J segment lost 0 bases and the V segment lost 5 bases, leaving 6 bases of the junction unmatched. The CDR3 runs 17 residues. Per the germline V gene, CDR1 is SGHRS and CDR2 is YFSETQ. CDR3 bases: TGCGCCAGCAGTTGGGGACTAGCGGGAGGATCCTCCTACGAGCAGTACTTC. Translation gives CASSWGLAGGSSYEQYF.

This sequence joins TRBV29-1 and TRBJ2-7, with D possibly being TRBD2 (6 bases). The CDR3 loop spans 14 amino acids. Trimming took off 4 bases at V and 0 bases at J, with 13 bases between the two ends. Germline assignment: CDR1 SQVTM and CDR2 ANQGSEA. The CDR3 DNA reads as TGCAGCGTTGTCCGCCAGCGGGCCTCCTACGAGCAGTACTTC. Its protein product is CSVVRQRASYEQYF.

The chain uses TRBV29-1 and TRBJ2-1, with 8 bases lining up with TRBD2. CDR3 length: 10 residues. CDR1 and CDR2 (germline): SQVTM, ANQGSEA. The junction had 8 bases not matched to a gene; V was cut back by 7 bases and J by 15 bases. CDR3 amino acids: CSATSGPMFF. In nucleotides, the CDR3 is TGCAGCGCCACTAGCGGCCCCATGTTCTTC.

The chain links TRBV5-1 to TRBJ2-7; 10 positions agree with TRBD2. J was trimmed by 4 bases and V by 0 bases; bases with no gene match: 13. There are 18 residues in the CDR3. Looked up from germline, CDR1 is SGHRS and CDR2 is YFSETQ. CDR3 nucleotides: TGCGCCAGCAGCTTGGGACTGATTCTAGCGGGAGTAGAATACGAGCAGTACTTC. This encodes CASSLGLILAGVEYEQYF.

The V and J genes are TRBV11-3 and TRBJ1-4; D is possibly TRBD1 (5 bases). The CDR3 is 17 amino acids. Trimming pared 5 bases from V and 0 bases from J, leaving 16 bases between. The germline gives CDR1 SGHNT, CDR2 YENEEA. The CDR3, as DNA: TGTGCCAGCAGCCCGCTGCATGGGGCTGCAACTAATGAAAAACTGTTTTTT. Translated, it gives CASSPLHGAATNEKLFF.

This rearrangement joins TRBV27 to TRBJ1-2; 8 positions match TRBD1. The CDR3 contains 15 residues. The V segment lost 6 bases and the J segment 2 bases; nucleotides outside the gene matches: 8. Per the germline V gene, CDR1 is MNHEY and CDR2 is SMNVEV (reference sequence). The CDR3 DNA follows: TGTGCCAGCAGGAAGGAACAGGGGGGAAACTATGGCTACACCTTC. As protein: CASRKEQGGNYGYTF.

The V gene is TRBV7-8, the J gene TRBJ2-2, with D tentatively TRBD2 (6 bases). CDR3 size: 15 residues. CDR1 and CDR2 (germline): SGHVS, FQNEAQ. Trimming removed 4 bases at V and 5 bases at J, with 14 bases between. DNA of the CDR3: TGTGCCAGCAGCTCCCCGGGAGTGGGAACCGGGGAGCTGTTTTTT. It translates to CASSSPGVGTGELFF.

V gene TRBV7-3 combines with J gene TRBJ2-1, with 9 bases that match TRBD2. The CDR3 contains 15 residues. V dropped 3 bases and J dropped 7; count of bases not matched to a gene: 7. From germline, CDR1 is SGHTA and CDR2 FQGTGA. The CDR3 reads CASSFGLAFYNEQFF. The CDR3 bases are TGTGCCAGCAGCTTCGGACTAGCGTTTTATAATGAGCAGTTCTTC.